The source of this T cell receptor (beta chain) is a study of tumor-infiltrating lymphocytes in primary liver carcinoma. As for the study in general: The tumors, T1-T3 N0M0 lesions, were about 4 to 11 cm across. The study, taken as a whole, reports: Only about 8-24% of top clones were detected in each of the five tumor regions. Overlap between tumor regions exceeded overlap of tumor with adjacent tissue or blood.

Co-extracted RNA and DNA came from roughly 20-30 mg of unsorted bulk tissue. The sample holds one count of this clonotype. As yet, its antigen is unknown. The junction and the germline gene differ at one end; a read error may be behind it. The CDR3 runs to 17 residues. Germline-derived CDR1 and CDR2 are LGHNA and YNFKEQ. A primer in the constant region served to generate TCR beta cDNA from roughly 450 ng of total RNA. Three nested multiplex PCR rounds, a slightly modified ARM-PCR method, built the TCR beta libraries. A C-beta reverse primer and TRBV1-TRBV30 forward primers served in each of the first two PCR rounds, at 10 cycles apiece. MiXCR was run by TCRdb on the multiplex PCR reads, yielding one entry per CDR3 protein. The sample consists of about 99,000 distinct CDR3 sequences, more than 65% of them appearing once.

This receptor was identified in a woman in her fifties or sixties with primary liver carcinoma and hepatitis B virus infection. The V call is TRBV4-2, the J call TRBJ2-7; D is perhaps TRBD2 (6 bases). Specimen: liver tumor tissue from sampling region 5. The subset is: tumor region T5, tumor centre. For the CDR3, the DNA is TGTGTCAGCAGCCAAGACGTGATAGTGGGAGGTAATACGAAGCAGTACTTC. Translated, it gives CVSSQDVIVGGNTKQYF.